This T cell receptor beta chain was sequenced for a study of long-term antiretroviral therapy in people with HIV. General observations from the study: Post-ART diversity increased but stayed below transplant donor controls. CDR3 lengths in HIV samples spanned a narrower range than controls. ART adherence, viral resistance and therapy changes went unrecorded.

At the survey level, the v3.0 immunoSEQ assay was run. TCRdb's table, derived via immunoSEQ multiplex PCR, lists solely in-frame clones and lacks some. Among approximately 33,000 clones listed, 70% to 90% were seen once. A remark on this clone: Its target is unknown.

This receptor was identified in a man aged 18 to 29 with HIV. Here the sequenced sample was unsorted PBMCs, taken 0.8 years before starting antiretroviral therapy.

The DNA for the CDR3 is TGTGCCAGCAGTGAGGGGACAGGGTTCGGTTACGAGCAGTACTTC. Translation: CASSEGTGFGYEQYF. The rearrangement joins TRBV2 to TRBJ2-7; TRBD1 agrees at 9 bases. V was pared by 3 bases and J by 4 bases, with 7 bases of the junction left unmatched. Germline CDR1 and CDR2: SNHLY and FYNNEI. This CDR3 spans 15 amino acids.